The count of the clone carrying this T cell receptor (beta chain) is one. Naive CD8 cells, CD45RO-negative and positively selected for CCR7, excluded terminally differentiated effector memory CD45RA+ cells. Caucasian adults living in Nashville, Tennessee, provided all samples. The CDR3 has 14 residues. Trimming took off 1 base at V and 2 bases at J, with 9 bases between the two ends. Germline V CDR1 and CDR2: MDHEN, SYDVKM. The protocol was immunoSEQ multiplex PCR, while the TCRdb copy is restricted to in-frame clones and leaves out a portion. Among about 1,900,000 clones listed, roughly 94% were seen once. These data belong to a study of shared clonotypes between healthy human individuals.

This chain uses TRBV28 with TRBJ2-7, with D uncertain. The sample taken for sequencing was naive CD8+ T cells sorted from blood. The clonotype comes from a man younger than 35 in good health. The CDR3 loop reads CASSLSTGTYEQYF. The CDR3 region has the DNA TGTGCCAGCAGTTTATCAACCGGAACCTACGAGCAGTACTTC. Together with reference TRBV28 and TRBJ2-7, the CDR3 gives the full variable domain: DVKVTQSSRYLVKRTGEKVFLECVQDMDHENMFWYRQDPGLGLRLIYFSYDVKMKEKGDIPEGYSVSREKKERFSLILESASTNQTSMYLCASSLSTGTYEQYFGPGTRLTVT.